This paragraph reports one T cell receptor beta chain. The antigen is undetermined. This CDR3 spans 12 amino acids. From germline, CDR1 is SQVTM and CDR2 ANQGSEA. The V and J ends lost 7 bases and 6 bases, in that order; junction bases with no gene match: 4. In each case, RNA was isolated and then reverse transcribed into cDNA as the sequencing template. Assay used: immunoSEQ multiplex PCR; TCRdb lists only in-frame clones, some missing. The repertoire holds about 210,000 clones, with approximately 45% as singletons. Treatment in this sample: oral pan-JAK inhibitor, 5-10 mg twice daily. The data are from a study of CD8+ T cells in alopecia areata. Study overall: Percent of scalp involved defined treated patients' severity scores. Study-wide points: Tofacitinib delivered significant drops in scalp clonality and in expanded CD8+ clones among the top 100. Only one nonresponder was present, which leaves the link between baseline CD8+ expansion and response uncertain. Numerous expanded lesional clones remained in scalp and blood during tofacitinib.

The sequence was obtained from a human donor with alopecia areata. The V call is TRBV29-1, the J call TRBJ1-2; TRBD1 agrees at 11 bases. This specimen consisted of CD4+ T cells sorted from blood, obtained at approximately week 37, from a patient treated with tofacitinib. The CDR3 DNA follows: TGCAGCGCACGGACAGGGGGCAATGGCTACACCTTC. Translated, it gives CSARTGGNGYTF.